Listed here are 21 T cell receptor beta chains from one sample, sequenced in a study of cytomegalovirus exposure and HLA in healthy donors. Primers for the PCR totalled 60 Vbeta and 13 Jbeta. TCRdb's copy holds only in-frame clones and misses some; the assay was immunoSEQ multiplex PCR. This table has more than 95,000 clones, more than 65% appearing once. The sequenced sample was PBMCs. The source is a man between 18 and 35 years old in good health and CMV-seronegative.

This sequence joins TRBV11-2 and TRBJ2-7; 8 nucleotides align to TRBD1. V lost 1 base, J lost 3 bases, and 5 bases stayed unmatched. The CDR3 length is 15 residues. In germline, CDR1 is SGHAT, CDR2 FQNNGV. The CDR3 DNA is TGTGCCAGCAGCTTAGCCACAGACAGGGGCTACGAGCAGTACTTC. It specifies CASSLATDRGYEQYF.

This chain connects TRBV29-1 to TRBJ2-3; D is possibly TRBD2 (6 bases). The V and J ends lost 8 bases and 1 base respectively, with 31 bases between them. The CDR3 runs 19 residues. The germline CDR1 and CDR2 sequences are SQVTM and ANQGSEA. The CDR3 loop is CSLRGVAAAGRGGTDTQYF. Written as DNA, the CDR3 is TGCAGCCTGAGGGGAGTAGCGGCGGCCGGGAGAGGGGGCACAGATACGCAGTATTTT.

The CDR3 region has the DNA TGTGCCAGCAGCGTAGGGGACAGTCCGTTTTACTATGGCTACACCTTC. Translation: CASSVGDSPFYYGYTF. The rearrangement uses TRBV9 and TRBJ1-2; 7 bases fit TRBD1. CDR1 and CDR2 from the germline V gene are SGDLS and YYNGEE. The trim removed 0 bases at V and 3 bases at J, leaving 8 bases unmatched. The CDR3 loop spans 16 amino acids.

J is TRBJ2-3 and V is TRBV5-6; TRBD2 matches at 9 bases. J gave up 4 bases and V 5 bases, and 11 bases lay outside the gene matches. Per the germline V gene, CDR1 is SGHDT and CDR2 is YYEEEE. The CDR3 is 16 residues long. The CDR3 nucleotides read TGTGCCAGCAGTCTCGGAGCGGGGGGATTTTCAGATACGCAGTATTTT. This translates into CASSLGAGGFSDTQYF. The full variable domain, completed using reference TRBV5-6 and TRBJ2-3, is DAGVTQSPTHLIKTRGQQVTLRCSPKSGHDTVSWYQQALGQGPQFIFQYYEEEERQRGNFPDRFSGHQFPNYSSELNVNALLLGDSALYLCASSLGAGGFSDTQYFGPGTRLTVL.

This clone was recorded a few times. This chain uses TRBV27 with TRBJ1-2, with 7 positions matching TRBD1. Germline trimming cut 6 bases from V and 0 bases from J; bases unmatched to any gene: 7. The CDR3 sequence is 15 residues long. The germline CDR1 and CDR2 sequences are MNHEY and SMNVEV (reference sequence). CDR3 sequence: CASRRQGAANYGYTF. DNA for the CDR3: TGTGCCAGCAGGCGACAGGGAGCGGCTAACTATGGCTACACCTTC.

The CDR3 DNA is TGTGCCAGCAGCGCTACCGGGACAGGGAATAAGGGGGGCTATGGCTACACCTTC. Protein: CASSATGTGNKGGYGYTF. This rearrangement joins TRBV9 to TRBJ1-2; 9 bases map to TRBD1. V shed 3 bases and J 4 bases; nucleotides not matched to a gene: 16. Germline V gene sequence: CDR1 SGDLS, CDR2 YYNGEE. The CDR3 length is 18 residues.

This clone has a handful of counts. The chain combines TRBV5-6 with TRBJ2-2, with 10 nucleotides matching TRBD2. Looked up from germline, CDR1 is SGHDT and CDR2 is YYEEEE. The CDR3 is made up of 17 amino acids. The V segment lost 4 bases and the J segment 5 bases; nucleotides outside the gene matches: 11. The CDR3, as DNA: TGTGCCAGCAGCGGAACCGGGACTAGCGTTAGGACCGGGGAGCTGTTTTTT. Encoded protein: CASSGTGTSVRTGELFF.

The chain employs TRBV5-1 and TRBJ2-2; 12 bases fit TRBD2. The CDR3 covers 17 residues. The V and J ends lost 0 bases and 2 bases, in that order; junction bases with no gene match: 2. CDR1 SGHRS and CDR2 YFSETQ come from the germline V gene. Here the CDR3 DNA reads TGCGCCAGCAGCTTGGCGACTAGCGGGGGAAACACCGGGGAGCTGTTTTTT. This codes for CASSLATSGGNTGELFF.

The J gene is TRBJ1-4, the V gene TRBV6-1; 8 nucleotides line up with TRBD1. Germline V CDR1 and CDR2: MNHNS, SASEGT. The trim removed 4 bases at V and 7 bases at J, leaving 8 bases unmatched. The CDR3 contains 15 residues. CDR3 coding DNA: TGTGCCAGCAGTGCCCCACAGGGGGTGCTTGAAAAACTGTTTTTT. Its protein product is CASSAPQGVLEKLFF.

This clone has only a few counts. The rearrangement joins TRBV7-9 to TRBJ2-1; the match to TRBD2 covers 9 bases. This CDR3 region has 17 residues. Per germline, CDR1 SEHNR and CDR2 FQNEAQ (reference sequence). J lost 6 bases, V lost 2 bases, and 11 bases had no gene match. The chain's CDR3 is CASSLSTRGGAVNEQFF. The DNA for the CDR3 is TGTGCCAGCAGCTTAAGCACTCGCGGGGGGGCAGTCAATGAGCAGTTCTTC.

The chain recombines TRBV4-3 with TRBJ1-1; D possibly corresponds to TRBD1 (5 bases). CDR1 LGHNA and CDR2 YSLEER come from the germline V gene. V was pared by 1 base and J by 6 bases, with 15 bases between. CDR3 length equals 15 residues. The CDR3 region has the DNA TGCGCCAGCAGCCAAGCTCAGGGTTTTGGGGCTGAAGCTTTCTTT. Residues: CASSQAQGFGAEAFF.

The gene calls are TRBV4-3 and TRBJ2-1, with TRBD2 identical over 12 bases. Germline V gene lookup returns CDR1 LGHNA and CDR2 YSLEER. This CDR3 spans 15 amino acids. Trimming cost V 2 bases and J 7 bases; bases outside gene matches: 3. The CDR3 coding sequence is TGCGCCAGCAGCCAACAACTAGCGGGGGGTAATGAGCAGTTCTTC. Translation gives CASSQQLAGGNEQFF.

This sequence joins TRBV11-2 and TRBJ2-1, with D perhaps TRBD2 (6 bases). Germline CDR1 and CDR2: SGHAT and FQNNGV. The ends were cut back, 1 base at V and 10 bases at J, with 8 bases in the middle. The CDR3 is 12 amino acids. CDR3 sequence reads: CASSLVGSEQFF. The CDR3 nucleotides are TGTGCCAGCAGCTTAGTCGGGAGCGAGCAGTTCTTC.

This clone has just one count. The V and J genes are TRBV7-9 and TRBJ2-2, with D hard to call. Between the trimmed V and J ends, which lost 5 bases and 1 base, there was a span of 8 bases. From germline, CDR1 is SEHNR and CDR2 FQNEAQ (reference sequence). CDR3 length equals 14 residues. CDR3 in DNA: TGTGCCAGCAGCGCCTCTATGAACACCGGGGAGCTGTTTTTT. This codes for CASSASMNTGELFF.

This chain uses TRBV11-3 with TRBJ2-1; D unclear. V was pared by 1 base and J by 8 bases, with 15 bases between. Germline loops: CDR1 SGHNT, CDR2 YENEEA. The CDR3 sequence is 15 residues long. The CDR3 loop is CASSLGRVGLDEQFF. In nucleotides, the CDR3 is TGTGCCAGCAGCTTAGGGAGAGTGGGTCTCGATGAGCAGTTCTTC.

Here the CDR3 DNA reads TGTGCCAGCAGCCCTCTCGGGTCCAGAGACGAGCAGTACTTC. The encoded protein is CASSPLGSRDEQYF. The chain joins TRBV7-9 to TRBJ2-7; D gene unclear. The V gene lost 5 bases and the J gene lost 5 bases, with 16 bases spanning the gap. This CDR3 has 14 amino acids. CDR1 and CDR2 from the germline V gene are SEHNR and FQNEAQ (reference sequence).

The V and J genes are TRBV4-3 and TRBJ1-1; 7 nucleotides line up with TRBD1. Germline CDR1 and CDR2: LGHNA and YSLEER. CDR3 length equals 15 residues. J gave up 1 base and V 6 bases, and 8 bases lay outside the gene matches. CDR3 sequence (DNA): TGCGCCAGCAGACTCAACAGGGGTACGAACACTGAAGCTTTCTTT. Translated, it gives CASRLNRGTNTEAFF.

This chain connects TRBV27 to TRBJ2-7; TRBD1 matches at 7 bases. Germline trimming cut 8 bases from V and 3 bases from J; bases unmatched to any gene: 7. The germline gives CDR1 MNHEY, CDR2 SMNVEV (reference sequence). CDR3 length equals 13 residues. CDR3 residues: CASGERDSYEQYF. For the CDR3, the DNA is TGTGCCAGCGGGGAACGGGACAGCTACGAGCAGTACTTC.

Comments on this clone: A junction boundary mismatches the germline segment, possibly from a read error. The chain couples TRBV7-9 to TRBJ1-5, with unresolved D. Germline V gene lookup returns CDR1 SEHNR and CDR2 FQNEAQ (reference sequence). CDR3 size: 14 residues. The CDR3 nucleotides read TGTTCCAGCAGCTTTTATCCGGGGAGCCAGCCCCAGCATTTT. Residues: CSSSFYPGSQPQHF.

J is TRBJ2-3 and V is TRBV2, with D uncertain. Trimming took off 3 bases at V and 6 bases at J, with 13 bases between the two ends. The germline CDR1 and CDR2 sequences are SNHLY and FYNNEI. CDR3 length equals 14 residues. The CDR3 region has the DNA TGTGCCAGCAGTGATGAGCCGAATTGGGATACGCAGTATTTT. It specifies CASSDEPNWDTQYF.

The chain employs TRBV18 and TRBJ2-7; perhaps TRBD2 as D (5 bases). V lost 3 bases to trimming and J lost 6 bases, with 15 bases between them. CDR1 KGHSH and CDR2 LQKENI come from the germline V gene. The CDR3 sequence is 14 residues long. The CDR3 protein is CASSPTDFGREQYF. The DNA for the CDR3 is TGTGCCAGCTCACCCACGGACTTCGGGCGCGAGCAGTACTTC.